This TCR beta chain derives from a study of blood T cell repertoires in COVID-19. Study-wide background: Acute-phase and convalescent COVID-19 samples originated in the United States, Italy and Spain. From T cells, B-cell-depleted T cells, or PBMCs came the material, which was cDNA or gDNA.

As processed by the authors: The authors estimated nucleated cell counts from reference gene primer amplification. Profiled with immunoSEQ multiplex PCR; TCRdb holds only in-frame clones, not every one. V, J and clone size reflect that table, while D and trimming were determined from the DNA. Seen here are 250,000 or so clones, roughly 85% observed once, and the top ten hold 3%. The germline gives CDR1 MNHEY, CDR2 SVGAGI. This CDR3 contains 15 residues. The V and J ends lost 5 bases and 1 base, in that order; junction bases with no gene match: 3. Sequenced input: peripheral blood. The TCR comes from a woman aged 25-40 years with active or convalescent COVID-19. The chain carries TRBV6-5 and TRBJ2-2; TRBD1 aligns across 8 bases. This CDR3 is CASSRTGMNTGELFF. CDR3 DNA: TGTGCCAGCAGTCGGACAGGGATGAACACCGGGGAGCTGTTTTTT.